The 17 T cell receptor beta chains listed next were all sequenced from one sample in a study of T cell repertoires in enteric fever. TCRdb ran MiXCR on the reads and lists one entry per CDR3 protein. The data contain just under 1,500 distinct CDR3 sequences, about a third of them singletons. Sample: CCR7- CD38- CD4+ T cells from PBMCs. These receptor sequences come from a human donor with Salmonella enteric fever, either typhoid or paratyphoid (not recorded which).

This clonotype is labeled large. This sequence joins TRBV5-1 and TRBJ2-1, with D possibly matching TRBD2 (5 bases). Germline V gives CDR1 SGHRS, CDR2 YFSETQ. The CDR3 spans 16 residues. The ends were cut back, 4 bases at V and 0 bases at J, with 14 bases in the middle. As DNA, the CDR3 is TGCGCCAGCAGCCCCGTTGATGGGAGCTCCTACAATGAGCAGTTCTTC. Residues: CASSPVDGSSYNEQFF.

This clonotype was counted a few times. The genes are TRBV7-9 and TRBJ2-7; 7 bases are a match to TRBD1. The germline V gene encodes CDR1 SEHNR and CDR2 FQNEAQ (reference sequence). There are 13 residues in the CDR3. The V gene end was trimmed by 7 bases and the J gene end by 1 base; junction bases not matched to a gene: 4. In DNA form, the CDR3 reads TGTGCCAGCATGAGGGACAGTTCCTACGAGCAGTACTTC. It specifies CASMRDSSYEQYF.

The rearrangement links TRBV5-1 to TRBJ2-1, with TRBD2 identical over 8 bases. CDR1 is SGHRS, CDR2 YFSETQ, per germline. The CDR3 spans 15 residues. The V gene end was trimmed by 0 bases and the J gene end by 2 bases; junction bases not matched to a gene: 1. The CDR3: CASSLGLATYNEQFF. CDR3 nucleotides: TGCGCCAGCAGCTTGGGACTAGCGACCTACAATGAGCAGTTCTTC.

This clonotype was counted a few times. The rearrangement joins TRBV7-9 to TRBJ2-1; the match to TRBD2 covers 14 bases. The CDR3 is 18 residues long. Trimming cost V 2 bases and J 9 bases; bases outside gene matches: 12. Germline CDR1 and CDR2: SEHNR and FQNEAQ (reference sequence). CDR3 loop: CASSLTPGLAGVYGEQFF. In nucleotides, the CDR3 is TGTGCCAGCAGCTTAACTCCGGGACTAGCGGGAGTCTATGGTGAGCAGTTCTTC.

This clonotype was counted only a few times. This rearrangement joins TRBV5-1 to TRBJ2-1; TRBD1 is a possible D gene (5 bases). The CDR3 spans 13 residues. Deletions cut 3 bases from V and 8 bases from J, with 12 bases between. CDR1 and CDR2 (germline): SGHRS, YFSETQ. The CDR3 coding sequence is TGCGCCAGCAGCTACGGACAAACGGATGAGCAGTTCTTC. This encodes CASSYGQTDEQFF.

This clonotype is deemed large. The chain links TRBV7-9 to TRBJ2-7; D call uncertain. This CDR3 region has 13 residues. With 1 base removed from V and 3 bases from J, the gap between germline ends came to 7 bases. In germline, CDR1 is SEHNR, CDR2 FQNEAQ (reference sequence). The CDR3 nucleotides read TGTGCCAGCAGCTTAGATCAGGACTACGAGCAGTACTTC. It codes for CASSLDQDYEQYF.

This clonotype ranks as medium-sized (0.01 to 0.1%). The chain is built from TRBV9 and TRBJ2-1; 10 positions agree with TRBD2. Looked up from germline, CDR1 is SGDLS and CDR2 is YYNGEE. This CDR3 comprises 15 residues. With V trimmed by 1 base and J by 8 bases, 6 bases remained unmatched. Here the CDR3 DNA reads TGTGCCAGCAGCGTATTGGGGACTAGCGTCCATGAGCAGTTCTTC. Translation gives CASSVLGTSVHEQFF.

This chain joins TRBV5-1 and TRBJ2-7; D call uncertain. CDR3 size: 14 residues. The germline V gene has CDR1 SGHRS and CDR2 YFSETQ. The ends were cut back, 0 bases at V and 6 bases at J, with 13 bases in the middle. CDR3 sequence (DNA): TGCGCCAGCAGCTTGGAACCCCTCTCCACCGAGCAGTACTTC. Encoded protein: CASSLEPLSTEQYF.

The chain is built from TRBV5-1 and TRBJ2-7, with D possibly TRBD2 on 6 matching bases. Germline values: CDR1 SGHRS, CDR2 YFSETQ. Trimming removed 4 bases at V and 0 bases at J, with 11 bases between. The CDR3 contains 14 residues. The chain's CDR3 is CASSVSGSSYEQYF. The CDR3 bases are TGCGCCAGCAGCGTTAGCGGAAGCTCCTACGAGCAGTACTTC.

Sample share makes this clonotype large. The chain uses TRBV5-1 and TRBJ2-7; tentative D call: TRBD1 (6 bases). The CDR3 extends over 12 amino acids. Deletions cut 4 bases from V and 5 bases from J, with 10 bases between. Per germline, CDR1 SGHRS and CDR2 YFSETQ. CDR3 in DNA: TGCGCCAGCAGCCTCGGACAGAACGAGCAGTACTTC. Translating it yields CASSLGQNEQYF.

Written as DNA, the CDR3 is TGTGCCAGCAGCCCCTGGACTAGCAACGCACATGAGCAGTTCTTC. Translating gives CASSPWTSNAHEQFF. The rearrangement joins TRBV7-9 to TRBJ2-1, with 8 bases identical to TRBD2. CDR3 length: 15 amino acids. After removal of 5 bases from V and 8 bases from J, the junction contained 11 bases not matched to a gene. Germline CDR1 and CDR2: SEHNR and FQNEAQ (reference sequence).

V gene TRBV18 combines with J gene TRBJ2-1; D might be TRBD1 (6 bases). The germline V and J ends were trimmed by 3 bases and 0 bases, with 21 bases remaining between them. This CDR3 contains 19 residues. Per germline, CDR1 KGHSH and CDR2 LQKENI. CDR3 region: CASSPGRRGQGGSYNEQFF. DNA of the CDR3: TGTGCCAGCTCACCTGGGCGCAGGGGTCAGGGTGGCTCCTACAATGAGCAGTTCTTC.

There are a few counts of this clonotype. For the CDR3, the DNA is TGTGCCAGCTCACCACGGCCGGGACTAGCAGACTCCACCGGGGAGCTGTTTTTT. The encoded protein is CASSPRPGLADSTGELFF. This chain connects TRBV18 to TRBJ2-2; TRBD2 matches 9 bases. The J segment lost 4 bases and the V segment lost 1 base, leaving 10 bases of the junction unmatched. Germline CDR1 KGHSH, CDR2 LQKENI. This CDR3 has 18 amino acids.

The V gene is TRBV5-1, the J gene TRBJ1-2; TRBD1 agrees at 7 bases. This CDR3 has 14 amino acids. V trimming: 3 bases; J trimming: 0 bases; junction bases outside the gene matches: 2. Germline V CDR1 and CDR2: SGHRS, YFSETQ. The CDR3 sequence is CASSSGQSNYGYTF. CDR3 sequence (DNA): TGCGCCAGCAGCTCGGGACAGTCTAACTATGGCTACACCTTC.

This clonotype is judged medium-sized. This rearrangement joins TRBV5-1 to TRBJ2-2, with unresolved D. The germline gives CDR1 SGHRS, CDR2 YFSETQ. Trimming removed 4 bases from V and 1 base from J, with 11 bases in between. This CDR3 is 15 amino acids long. CDR3 sequence (DNA): TGCGCCAGCAGCGTTCCGTTCCGGAACACCGGGGAGCTGTTTTTT. Translation gives CASSVPFRNTGELFF. The full variable domain, with the rest looked up from reference TRBV5-1 and TRBJ2-2, is KAGVTQTPRYLIKTRGQQVTLSCSPISGHRSVSWYQQTPGQGLQFLFEYFSETQRNKGNFPGRFSGRQFSNSRSEMNVSTLELGDSALYLCASSVPFRNTGELFFGEGSRLTVL.

Relative to its sample, this clonotype is medium-sized. V is TRBV5-1 and J is TRBJ2-7, with TRBD2 identical over 9 bases. V was clipped by 5 bases and J by 0 bases; unmatched bases: 6. CDR1 and CDR2 from the germline V gene are SGHRS and YFSETQ. The CDR3 sequence is 15 residues long. DNA of the CDR3: TGCGCCAGCAGACGGACTAGCGAACTCTCCTACGAGCAGTACTTC. Amino acids: CASRRTSELSYEQYF.

By sample share, this clonotype is large. The chain combines TRBV5-5 with TRBJ2-1; maybe TRBD2 (5 bases). Deletions cut 1 base from V and 8 bases from J, with 16 bases between. Germline V gene lookup returns CDR1 SGHKS and CDR2 YYEKEE (reference sequence). This CDR3 contains 15 residues. CDR3 in amino acids: CASSLMLAATDEQFF. As DNA, the CDR3 is TGTGCCAGCAGCTTGATGCTAGCAGCCACCGATGAGCAGTTCTTC.